The present TCR beta chain was sequenced within a study of T cell responses to AZD1222 COVID-19 vaccine (dated by TCRdb to about 2021). Regarding the research as a whole: AZD1222 recipients given second doses at about 4 weeks or at about 12 weeks were pooled, since spike-specific TCR depth and breadth were not found to differ between the two schedules. TCR sequencing was performed for some 250 trial participants, of whom about 200 were given two doses of AZD1222 and approximately 26 were given two doses of MenACWY control vaccine. Trial participants were enrolled into age subgroups of 18-55, 56-69 and 70-plus years, which contained roughly 150, 30 and 60 TCR-sequenced participants, respectively.

Counted from cysteine to phenylalanine, this CDR3 has 14 amino acids. The only DNA kept is the CDR3, 42 bases in frame from the first base. Looking up the germline V gene yields CDR1 SGHTA and CDR2 FQGNSA. V loses 0 bases, J loses 1 base, and the germline ends lie 7 bases apart. The time point tag for this specimen amounts to: baseline before first vaccination. Vaccinee samples came from UK trials COV001 and COV002, including a single-blind randomized controlled phase 2/3 trial of AZD1222 (ChAdOx1 nCoV-19) in healthy adults. For TCRbeta chain sequencing, PBMC samples were collected from trial participants at day 0 and at day 28 after the second dose. On the study overall, not on this receptor specifically: CD4 TCRs associated with the vaccine covered the entire spike protein, and the dominant responses were in regions 160-218 and 743-854. No day 14 peak-response samples were available, so repertoires were characterized only after the peak T cell response. Nearly half of unique spike-specific TCRs reportedly recognized epitopes outside regions mutated in the B.1.351 and B.1.1.7 variants. In the small 56-69-year group, the increase in depth fell short of significance, most likely because of low power. Only five to seven AZD1222 recipients were SARS-CoV-2 seropositive at baseline, limiting conclusions about previously exposed vaccinees. After two AZD1222 doses, spike-specific TCR breadth and depth were significantly higher than at day 0 and than in MenACWY recipients. Most participants were white British and females outnumbered males, and the authors suggested that clonal diversity may have been underestimated.

The CDR3 regions of human TCRbeta chains were analyzed by immunosequencing. The paper's processing steps were these. Repertoire TCRs were checked for matches against a reference library of SARS-CoV-2-specific TCRs that had been generated using the MIRA antigen-specificity platform. Breadth was defined as the fraction of unique TCRs that were SARS-CoV-2-associated, and depth was defined as the fraction of total T cells that were SARS-CoV-2-associated. Using the MIRA data, every spike-specific TCR was mapped to the spike region that the TCR reacted to and assigned to either a CD4 or a CD8 class. Log10-transformed breadth and depth values were compared by one-way ANOVA with Sidak's multiple comparisons tests. In its TCRdb copy, this immuneACCESS table keeps in-frame sequences only and misses some clones. Where compared with another copy, unresolved V genes explain less than half of these, and the others have no known cause. V, J and clone size reflect that table, while D and trimming were determined from the DNA. The sample table records about 170,000 clones; 90% to 95% of these occur just once. 2% to 3% of the sample is in the top ten clones.

Notes on this clone: Its target antigen remains unknown. No much larger clone exists at a distance of one base, and base qualities are not known.

The sample consisted of peripheral blood, taken on day 0 of AZD1222 vaccination. The receptor was derived from an adult in good health. The rearrangement combines TRBV7-2 with TRBJ2-7, with the D call perhaps TRBD1 or TRBD2, each one matching 5 bases. The DNA reads as follows: TGTGCCAGCAGCTTAGCGGGACGGTCCTACGAGCAGTACTTC. This codes for CASSLAGRSYEQYF.